Shown below are 15 T cell receptor beta chains from a single sample sequenced in a study of blood T cell repertoires in COVID-19 (dated by TCRdb to the early 2020s). Library prep was done by the immunoSEQ multiplex PCR assay. The clones in this table, taken by TCRdb from immuneACCESS, are in-frame only. Not every clone is retained; where verified, under half of the shortfall comes from an unresolved V gene, and the cause of the rest is unknown. The sample table contains about 320,000 clones; only one count was recorded for around nine tenths of them. The ten largest clones take up about 2.4% of the sample. The sequenced material came from PBMCs or T cells enriched from blood (not recorded which). The receptors were gathered from a man aged 55 to 70 who had recovered from COVID-19.

Note on this clone: The same CDR3 can be traced to other DNA sequences in this sample. The V gene is TRBV4-3, the J gene TRBJ1-2, with a tentative D call TRBD1 (6 bases). The V end was cut by 0 bases, the J end by 7 bases, with 9 bases between. The CDR3 is 13 residues long. Germline V gene sequence: CDR1 LGHNA, CDR2 YSLEER. This chain's CDR3 is CASSQDRGGGYTF. The DNA for the CDR3 is TGCGCCAGCAGCCAAGATAGGGGGGGTGGCTACACCTTC.

This clone was seen a single time. The V gene is TRBV6-5, the J gene TRBJ2-4; 9 positions match TRBD2. Germline assignment: CDR1 MNHEY and CDR2 SVGAGI. The CDR3 is 15 amino acids. V lost 3 bases to trimming and J lost 7 bases; unmatched junction nucleotides: 7. The CDR3 sequence: CASSYGSGGPNIQYF. CDR3 DNA: TGTGCCAGCAGTTATGGTAGCGGGGGTCCTAACATTCAGTACTTC.

The CDR3 bases are TGTGCCAGCAGGTCGGGGTTTTCTGGGGCCAACGTCCTGACTTTC. It specifies CASRSGFSGANVLTF. The genes are TRBV14 and TRBJ2-6, with a weak D call TRBD2 (5 bases). Germline CDR1 and CDR2: SGHDN and FVKESK. The V and J ends lost 6 bases and 1 base respectively, with 10 bases between them. The CDR3 spans 15 residues.

The rearrangement links TRBV20-1 to TRBJ2-1; perhaps TRBD2 as D (6 bases). The CDR3 has 14 amino acids. Per the germline V gene, CDR1 is DFQATT and CDR2 is SNEGSKA (reference sequence). V was cut by 3 bases and J by 4 bases, with 13 bases left in between. The CDR3 sequence is CSASSSGPYNEQFF. Written as DNA, the CDR3 is TGCAGTGCTAGTAGTAGCGGACCTTACAATGAGCAGTTCTTC.

The genes are TRBV27 and TRBJ2-2, with TRBD2 matching 12 bases. The germline V gene encodes CDR1 MNHEY and CDR2 SMNVEV (reference sequence). This CDR3 contains 15 residues. V shed 6 bases, J shed 7 bases, and the junction held 6 bases outside the gene matches. The CDR3 DNA follows: TGTGCCAGCAGGTCTAGCGGGAGGGCCTTCGGGGAGCTGTTTTTT. Amino acid sequence: CASRSSGRAFGELFF.

The CDR3 coding sequence is TGTGCCAGCAGTCCGGGGGGGTACAATGAGCAGTTCTTC. Translated, it gives CASSPGGYNEQFF. This chain links TRBV2 with TRBJ2-1, with 8 bases fitting TRBD2. Germline lookup yields CDR1 SNHLY and CDR2 FYNNEI. With 5 bases clipped from V and 4 bases from J, the junction kept 1 base outside the gene matches. The length of the CDR3 is 13 residues.

V is TRBV2 and J is TRBJ1-1; TRBD1 matches at 12 bases. The CDR3 has 20 residues. CDR1 is SNHLY and CDR2 is FYNNEI in the germline V gene. Trimming cost V 6 bases and J 0 bases; bases outside gene matches: 17. The CDR3 loop reads CASRSRDRGRGRQLNTEAFF. The CDR3 DNA is TGTGCCAGCAGGTCCCGGGACAGGGGGCGAGGGAGGCAGTTGAACACTGAAGCTTTCTTT.

DNA for the CDR3: TGTGCCAGCAGCGTAGCTGGGGGGACAGGGGGTGGAAACACCATATATTTT. Translated: CASSVAGGTGGGNTIYF. V is TRBV9 and J is TRBJ1-3; 11 nucleotides line up with TRBD1. The germline CDR1 and CDR2 sequences are SGDLS and YYNGEE. The CDR3 extends over 17 amino acids. Trimming at V came to 0 bases and at J to 3 bases, leaving 5 bases not matched to a gene.

The gene calls are TRBV6-1 and TRBJ2-3; the D is unclear. Between the trimmed V and J ends, which lost 2 bases and 3 bases, there was a span of 15 bases. This CDR3 has 16 amino acids. CDR1 and CDR2 (germline): MNHNS, SASEGT. The CDR3 spells CASSEHISLGTDTQYF. In DNA, the CDR3 is TGTGCCAGCAGTGAACATATTAGTCTAGGAACAGATACGCAGTATTTT.

J is TRBJ2-7 and V is TRBV19; the match to TRBD1 covers 11 bases. Germline CDR1 LNHDA, CDR2 SQIVND (reference sequence). The ends lost 2 bases at V and 3 bases at J; junction bases unmatched: 3. The CDR3 loop spans 15 amino acids. This chain's CDR3 is CASSISGQGGYEQYF. As DNA, the CDR3 is TGTGCCAGTAGTATATCGGGACAGGGGGGCTACGAGCAGTACTTC.

The chain uses TRBV27 and TRBJ1-5; the match to TRBD1 covers 7 bases. V dropped 8 bases and J dropped 0; count of bases not matched to a gene: 7. CDR1 and CDR2 (germline): MNHEY, SMNVEV (reference sequence). This CDR3 has 15 amino acids. CDR3 region: CASRDRVYSNQPQHF. The CDR3 DNA reads TGTGCCAGCCGCGACAGGGTCTATAGCAATCAGCCCCAGCATTTT.

This clone occurred a few times. The chain employs TRBV9 and TRBJ1-6; 8 nucleotides agree with TRBD1. Trimming cost V 3 bases and J 10 bases; bases outside gene matches: 15. CDR1 and CDR2 (germline): SGDLS, YYNGEE. This CDR3 contains 17 residues. The chain's CDR3 is CASSAWTGLGNLSPLHF. In DNA form, the CDR3 reads TGTGCCAGCAGCGCCTGGACAGGGCTAGGGAATTTGTCACCCCTCCACTTT.

Here the CDR3 reads CASSYHRDRGTYEQYF. The CDR3 DNA sequence: TGTGCCAGCAGTTACCACCGGGACAGGGGAACCTACGAGCAGTACTTC. The V and J genes are TRBV6-5 and TRBJ2-7; 10 bases agree with TRBD1. Unmatched junction bases numbered 6, after V lost 2 bases and J lost 2 bases. Germline lookup yields CDR1 MNHEY and CDR2 SVGAGI. The CDR3 totals 16 residues.

V and J are TRBV5-1 and TRBJ2-5, with 7 bases lining up with TRBD2. J was trimmed by 2 bases and V by 3 bases; bases with no gene match: 4. Per the germline V gene, CDR1 is SGHRS and CDR2 is YFSETQ. The CDR3 spans 14 residues. CDR3 sequence: CASSSTSTQETQYF. The CDR3 region has the DNA TGCGCCAGCAGCTCGACTAGCACACAAGAGACCCAGTACTTC. The variable domain in full, with the rest retrieved from reference TRBV5-1 and TRBJ2-5, is KAGVTQTPRYLIKTRGQQVTLSCSPISGHRSVSWYQQTPGQGLQFLFEYFSETQRNKGNFPGRFSGRQFSNSRSEMNVSTLELGDSALYLCASSSTSTQETQYFGPGTRLLVL.

The chain joins TRBV6-6 to TRBJ1-1; 9 positions agree with TRBD1. The CDR3 totals 14 residues. V lost 7 bases and J lost 5; bases outside the gene matches: 8. Germline CDR1 and CDR2: MNHNY and SVGAGI (reference sequence). CDR3 loop: CASTPGTGWTEAFF. DNA for the CDR3: TGTGCCAGCACCCCCGGGACAGGGTGGACTGAAGCTTTCTTT.